This T cell receptor (beta chain) was captured in a study of T cells after yellow fever vaccination. CDR3 size: 15 residues. V was cut by 4 bases and J by 2 bases, with 9 bases left in between. TCRdb re-derived calls from the 5' RACE reads in MiXCR, one entry per CDR3 protein. The sample holds a few hundred thousand distinct CDR3 sequences, 7.5% to 9.5% seen once. J is TRBJ1-6 and V is TRBV12-3 or TRBV12-4, with D unclear. Sequencing used CD4+ T cells sorted from PBMCs, obtained 5 days after the yellow fever booster vaccination. This TCR was sampled from a man between 18 and 35 years old who received the YFV17D yellow fever vaccine. The CDR3, as DNA: TGTGCCAGCAGTTCCCCCAGCACCTATAATTCACCCCTCCACTTT. This sequence encodes CASSSPSTYNSPLHF.